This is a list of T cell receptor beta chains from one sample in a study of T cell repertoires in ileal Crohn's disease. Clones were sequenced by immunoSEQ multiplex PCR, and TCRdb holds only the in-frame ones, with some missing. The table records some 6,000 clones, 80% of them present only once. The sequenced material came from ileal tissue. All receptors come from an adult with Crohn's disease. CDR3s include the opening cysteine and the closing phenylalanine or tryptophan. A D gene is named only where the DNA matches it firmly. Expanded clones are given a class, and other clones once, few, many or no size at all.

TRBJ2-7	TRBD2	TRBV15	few	TGTGCCACCAGCAGAGATGGCGGGGGAGGCTACGAGCAGTACTTC	CATSRDGGGGYEQYF
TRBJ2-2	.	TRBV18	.	TGTGCCAGCTCACCAACTGAAAACACCGGGGAGCTGTTTTTT	CASSPTENTGELFF
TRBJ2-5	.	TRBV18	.	TGTGCCAGCTCATCTGGGGGGACCCAGTACTTC	CASSSGGTQYF
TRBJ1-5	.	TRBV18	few	TGTGCCAGCACCCAGGGGAGCAATCAGCCCCAGCATTTT	CASTQGSNQPQHF
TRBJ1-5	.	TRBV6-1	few	TGTGCCAGTCAAGGCCTTGGGGGGCACCATCAGCCCCAGCATTTT	CASQGLGGHHQPQHF
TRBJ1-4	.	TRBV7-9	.	TGTGCCAGCAGCTTAATACGAGGGGTGGGGGAAAAACTGTTTTTT	CASSLIRGVGEKLFF
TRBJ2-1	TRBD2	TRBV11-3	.	TGTGCCAGCAGCTTCGGGGGGGCGAGGAATGAGCAGTTCTTC	CASSFGGARNEQFF
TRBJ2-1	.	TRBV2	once	TGTGCCAGCAGTGTTTTGGGTTATGAGCAGTTCTTC	CASSVLGYEQFF
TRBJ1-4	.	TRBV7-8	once	TGTGCCAGCAGCGGGGCGGGCAGCCTAATGATGAAACTGTTTTTT	CASSGAGSLMMKLFF
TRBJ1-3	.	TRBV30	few	TGTGCCTGGAGTAATATCCGTGGAAACACCATATATTTT	CAWSNIRGNTIYF
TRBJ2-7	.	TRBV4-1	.	TGCGCCAGCAGCCAAGAACCCCCCCACCGGGACACTTTTTACGAGCAGTACTTC	CASSQEPPHRDTFYEQYF
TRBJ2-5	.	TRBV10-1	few	TGCGCCAGCAGTGAGTCGGGGAATCCTTCGTCCCAGTACTTC	CASSESGNPSSQYF
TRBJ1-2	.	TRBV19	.	TGTGCCAGTAGTGGCAGGGAATGGAACTATGGCTACACCTTC	CASSGREWNYGYTF
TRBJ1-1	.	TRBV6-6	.	TGTGCCAGCATTCTGGGGGGGGCTACTGAAGCTTTCTTT	CASILGGATEAFF
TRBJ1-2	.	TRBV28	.	TGTGCCAGCAGTTTAAACTGGGACGGAGTCTATGGCTACACCTTC	CASSLNWDGVYGYTF
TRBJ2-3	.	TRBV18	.	TGTGCCAGCTCAGCGAGCACAGATACGCAGTATTTT	CASSASTDTQYF
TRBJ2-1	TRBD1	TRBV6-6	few	TGTGCCAGCAGCCCGGGACAGAACAATGAGCAGTTCTTC	CASSPGQNNEQFF
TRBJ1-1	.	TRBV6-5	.	TGTGCCAGCATGGGCAGGGGACGAGACACTGAAGCTTTCTTT	CASMGRGRDTEAFF
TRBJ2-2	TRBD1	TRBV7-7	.	TGTGCCAGCAGCAAGGACAGGGGGTCCGGGGAGCTGTTTTTT	CASSKDRGSGELFF
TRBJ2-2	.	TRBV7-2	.	TGTGCCAGCAGCTCTCAACAGGGACCGAACACCGGGGAGCTGTTTTTT	CASSSQQGPNTGELFF
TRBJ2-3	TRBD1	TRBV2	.	TGTGCCAGCAGGGGACAGATTAGCACAGATACGCAGTATTTT	CASRGQISTDTQYF
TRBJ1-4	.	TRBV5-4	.	TGTGCCAGCAGCACTCAGGGAACTAATGAAAAACTGTTTTTT	CASSTQGTNEKLFF
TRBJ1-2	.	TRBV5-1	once	TGCGCCAGCAGCACTGGACAGAGTTATGGCTACACCTTC	CASSTGQSYGYTF
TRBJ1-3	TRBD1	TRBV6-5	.	TGTGCCAGCAGTTGGACAGGGTCTGGAAACACCATATATTTT	CASSWTGSGNTIYF
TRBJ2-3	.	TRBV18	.	TGTGCCAGCTCCCACGAACAGGGATATACGCAGTATTTT	CASSHEQGYTQYF
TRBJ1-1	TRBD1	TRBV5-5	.	TGTGCCAGCAGCTTCAGGACAGGGGCGGGCACTGAAGCTTTCTTT	CASSFRTGAGTEAFF
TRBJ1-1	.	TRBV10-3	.	TGTGCCATCAGTACCAGGGGATTGGGTGAAGCTTTCTTT	CAISTRGLGEAFF
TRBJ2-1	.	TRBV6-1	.	TGTGCCAGCATAAGTGGGGGGCCTAACAATGAGCAGTTCTTC	CASISGGPNNEQFF
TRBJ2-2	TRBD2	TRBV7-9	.	TGTGCCAGCAGCTTAAGGGCCGGTAGCGGGGGGGCCATCGCCGGGGAGCTGTTTTTT	CASSLRAGSGGAIAGELFF
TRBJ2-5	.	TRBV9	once	TGTGCCAGCAGCGGGGGCGGGGAGACCCAGTACTTC	CASSGGGETQYF
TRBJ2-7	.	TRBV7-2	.	TGTGCCAGCAGCTTAGACGGGGGCCGCACCTACGAGCAGTACTTC	CASSLDGGRTYEQYF
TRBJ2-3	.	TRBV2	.	TGTGCCAGCAGTGAAAGGTCTCTTGGAGATACGCAGTATTTT	CASSERSLGDTQYF
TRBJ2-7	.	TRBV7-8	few	TGTGCCAGCAGCACCCGGCGCGCCGGCCTTTTTAGCGAGCAGTACTTC	CASSTRRAGLFSEQYF
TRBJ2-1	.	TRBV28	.	TGTGCCAGCAGTTTTCCGGGGACATCCTACAATGAGCAGTTCTTC	CASSFPGTSYNEQFF
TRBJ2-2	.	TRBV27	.	TGTGCCAGCAGCCACATGGGGACGGCGAACACCGGGGAGCTGTTTTTT	CASSHMGTANTGELFF
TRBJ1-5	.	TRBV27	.	TGTGCCAGCAGTTTTCTCACGGGCAATCAGCCCCAGCATTTT	CASSFLTGNQPQHF
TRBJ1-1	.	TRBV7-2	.	TGTGCCAGCAGCTTACGCGCTTTAAGGAACACTGAAGCTTTCTTT	CASSLRALRNTEAFF
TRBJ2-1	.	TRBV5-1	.	TGCGCCAGCAGCTTGGTTGTCACCAGTGAGCAGTTCTTC	CASSLVVTSEQFF
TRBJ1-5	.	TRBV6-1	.	TGTGCCAGCAGTGGGGGGAATCGCAATCAGCCCCAGCATTTT	CASSGGNRNQPQHF
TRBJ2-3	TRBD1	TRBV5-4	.	TGTGCCAGCAGCCCTAGGGACAGGGCTCTGACAGATACGCAGTATTTT	CASSPRDRALTDTQYF
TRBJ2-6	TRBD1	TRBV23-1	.	TGCGCCAGCAGTCAATATCGGGTAGGGGGCAGCTCTGGGGCCAACGTCCTGACTTTC	CASSQYRVGGSSGANVLTF
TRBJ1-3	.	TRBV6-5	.	TGTGCCAGCAGTACAAGGGCCGTCTCTGGAAACACCATATATTTT	CASSTRAVSGNTIYF
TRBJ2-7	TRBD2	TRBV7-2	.	TGTGCCAGCAGCCGGGACTACCAGGAGCAGTACTTC	CASSRDYQEQYF
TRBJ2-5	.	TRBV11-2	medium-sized	TGTGCCAGCAGTTCCAACGATGAGACCCAGTACTTC	CASSSNDETQYF